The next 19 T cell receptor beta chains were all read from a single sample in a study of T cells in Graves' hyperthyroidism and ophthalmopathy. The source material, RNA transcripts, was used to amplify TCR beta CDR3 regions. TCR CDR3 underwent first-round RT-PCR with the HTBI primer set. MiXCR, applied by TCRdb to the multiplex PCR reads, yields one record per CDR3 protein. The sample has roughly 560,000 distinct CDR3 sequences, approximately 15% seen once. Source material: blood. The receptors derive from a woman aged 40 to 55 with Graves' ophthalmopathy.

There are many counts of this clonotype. The CDR3 bases are TGTGCCAGCAGCTTAACCGGGAGGGAATACGAGCAGTACTTC. It yields the protein CASSLTGREYEQYF. J is TRBJ2-7 and V is TRBV11-2, with TRBD2 matching over 8 bases. The V gene's germline CDR1 is SGHAT and CDR2 FQNNGV. With V trimmed by 2 bases and J by 4 bases, 4 bases remained unmatched. This CDR3 region has 14 residues.

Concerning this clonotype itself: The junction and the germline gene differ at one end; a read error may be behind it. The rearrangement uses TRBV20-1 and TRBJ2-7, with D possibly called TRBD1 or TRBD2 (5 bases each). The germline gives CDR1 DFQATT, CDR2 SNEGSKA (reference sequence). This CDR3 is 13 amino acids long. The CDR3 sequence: CSAREGRDYEQYF. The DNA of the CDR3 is TGCAGTGCGAGAGAGGGACGAGACTACGAGCAGTACTTC.

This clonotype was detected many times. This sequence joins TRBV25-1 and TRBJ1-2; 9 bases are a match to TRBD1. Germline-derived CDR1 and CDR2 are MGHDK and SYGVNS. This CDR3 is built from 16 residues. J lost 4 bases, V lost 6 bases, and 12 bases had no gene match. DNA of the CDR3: TGTGCCAGCAGCAGAGCCGGGACAGGGAGTCCCTATGGCTACACCTTC. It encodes CASSRAGTGSPYGYTF.

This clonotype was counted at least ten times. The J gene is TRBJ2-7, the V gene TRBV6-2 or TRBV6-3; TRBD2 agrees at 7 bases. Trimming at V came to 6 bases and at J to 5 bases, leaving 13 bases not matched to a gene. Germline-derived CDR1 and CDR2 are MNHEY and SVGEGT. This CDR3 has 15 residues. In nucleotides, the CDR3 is TGTGCCAGCAGAGATTTTCTAGCGGCTAAGGACGAGCAGTACTTC. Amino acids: CASRDFLAAKDEQYF.

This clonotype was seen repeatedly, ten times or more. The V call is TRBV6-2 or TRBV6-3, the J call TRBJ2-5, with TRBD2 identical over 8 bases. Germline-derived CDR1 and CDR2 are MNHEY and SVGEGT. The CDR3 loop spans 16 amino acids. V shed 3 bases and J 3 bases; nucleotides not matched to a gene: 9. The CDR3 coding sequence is TGTGCCAGCAGTTATTTGCGGGAGGACCAGAAAGAGACCCAGTACTTC. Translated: CASSYLREDQKETQYF.

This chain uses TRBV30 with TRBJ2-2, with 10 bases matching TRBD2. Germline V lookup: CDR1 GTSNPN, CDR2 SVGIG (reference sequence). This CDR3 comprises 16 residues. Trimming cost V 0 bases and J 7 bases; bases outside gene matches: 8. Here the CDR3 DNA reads TGTGCCTGGAGTGTACTAGCGGGAAGGGACGGCGGGGAGCTGTTTTTT. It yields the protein CAWSVLAGRDGGELFF.

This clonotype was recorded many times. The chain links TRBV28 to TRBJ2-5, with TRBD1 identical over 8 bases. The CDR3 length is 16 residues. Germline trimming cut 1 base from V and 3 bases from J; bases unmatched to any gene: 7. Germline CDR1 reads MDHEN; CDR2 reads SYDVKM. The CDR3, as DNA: TGTGCCAGCAGTTTATTCCAGGGGGCTCGGGAAGAGACCCAGTACTTC. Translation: CASSLFQGAREETQYF.

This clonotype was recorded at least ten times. As DNA, the CDR3 is TGTGCCAGTAGTATAGTGGCGGGGGCCGATGGCTACACCTTC. It translates to CASSIVAGADGYTF. This chain links TRBV19 with TRBJ1-2; D possibly corresponds to TRBD1 (6 bases). V was pared by 1 base and J by 6 bases, with 12 bases between. CDR1 is LNHDA and CDR2 is SQIVND in the germline V gene (reference sequence). The CDR3 is 14 residues long.

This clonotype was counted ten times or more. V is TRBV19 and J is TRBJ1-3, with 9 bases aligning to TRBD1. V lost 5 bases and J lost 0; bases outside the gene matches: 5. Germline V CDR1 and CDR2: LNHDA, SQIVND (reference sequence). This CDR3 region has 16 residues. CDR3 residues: CASSAGTGISGNTIYF. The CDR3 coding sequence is TGTGCCAGTAGTGCGGGGACAGGGATCTCTGGAAACACCATATATTTT. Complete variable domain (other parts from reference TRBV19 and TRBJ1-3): DGGITQSPKYLFRKEGQNVTLSCEQNLNHDAMYWYRQDPGQGLRLIYYSQIVNDFQKGDIAEGYSVSREKKESFPLTVTSAQKNPTAFYLCASSAGTGISGNTIYFGEGSWLTVV.

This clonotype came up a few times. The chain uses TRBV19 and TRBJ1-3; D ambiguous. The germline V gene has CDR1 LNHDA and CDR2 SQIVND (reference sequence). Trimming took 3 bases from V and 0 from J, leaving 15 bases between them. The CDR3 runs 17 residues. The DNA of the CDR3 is TGTGCCAGTAGTATGCGTGTAGAAGAGTTCTCTGGAAACACCATATATTTT. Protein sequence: CASSMRVEEFSGNTIYF.

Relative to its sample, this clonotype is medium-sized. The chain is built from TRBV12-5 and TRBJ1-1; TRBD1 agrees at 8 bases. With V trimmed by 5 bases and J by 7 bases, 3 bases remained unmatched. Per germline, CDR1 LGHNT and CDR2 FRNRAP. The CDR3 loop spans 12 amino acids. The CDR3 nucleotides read TGTGCTAGTGGTCTCGGACAGGGTGAAGCTTTCTTT. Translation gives CASGLGQGEAFF. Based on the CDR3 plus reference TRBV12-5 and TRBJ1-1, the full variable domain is DARVTQTPRHKVTEMGQEVTMRCQPILGHNTVFWYRQTMMQGLELLAYFRNRAPLDDSGMPKDRFSAEMPDATLATLKIQPSEPRDSAVYFCASGLGQGEAFFGQGTRLTVV.

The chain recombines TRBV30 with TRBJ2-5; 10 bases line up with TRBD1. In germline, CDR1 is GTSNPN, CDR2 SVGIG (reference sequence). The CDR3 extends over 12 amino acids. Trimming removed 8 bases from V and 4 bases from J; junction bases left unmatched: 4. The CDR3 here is CATDRGGETQYF. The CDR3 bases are TGTGCCACGGACAGGGGGGGAGAGACCCAGTACTTC.

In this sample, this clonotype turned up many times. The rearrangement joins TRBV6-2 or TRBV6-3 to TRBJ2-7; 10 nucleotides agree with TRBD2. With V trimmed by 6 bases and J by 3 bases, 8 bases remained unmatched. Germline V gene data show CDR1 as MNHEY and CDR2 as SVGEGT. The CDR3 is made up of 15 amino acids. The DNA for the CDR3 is TGTGCCAGCAGCCCCCTAGCGGGAGCGAGCTACGAGCAGTACTTC. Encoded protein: CASSPLAGASYEQYF.

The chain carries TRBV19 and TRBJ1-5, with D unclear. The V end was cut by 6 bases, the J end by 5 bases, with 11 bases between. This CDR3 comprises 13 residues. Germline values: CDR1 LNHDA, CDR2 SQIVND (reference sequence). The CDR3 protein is CASRDVGHQPQHF. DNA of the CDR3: TGTGCCAGTAGGGACGTAGGGCATCAGCCCCAGCATTTT. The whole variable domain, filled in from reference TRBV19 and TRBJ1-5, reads DGGITQSPKYLFRKEGQNVTLSCEQNLNHDAMYWYRQDPGQGLRLIYYSQIVNDFQKGDIAEGYSVSREKKESFPLTVTSAQKNPTAFYLCASRDVGHQPQHFGDGTRLSIL.

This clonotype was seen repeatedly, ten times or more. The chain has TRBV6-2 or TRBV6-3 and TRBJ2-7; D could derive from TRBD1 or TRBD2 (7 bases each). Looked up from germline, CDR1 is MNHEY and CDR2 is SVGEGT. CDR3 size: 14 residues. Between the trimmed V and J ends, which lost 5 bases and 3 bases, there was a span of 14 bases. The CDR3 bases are TGTGCCAGCAGTAAGTCAGGGGGGGACTACGAGCAGTACTTC. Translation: CASSKSGGDYEQYF.

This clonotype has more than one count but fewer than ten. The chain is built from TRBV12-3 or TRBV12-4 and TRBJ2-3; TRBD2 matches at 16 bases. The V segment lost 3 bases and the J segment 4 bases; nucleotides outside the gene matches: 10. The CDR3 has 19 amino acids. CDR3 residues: CASSFVRGLAGGIPDTQYF. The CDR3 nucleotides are TGTGCCAGCAGTTTCGTTAGGGGACTAGCGGGAGGGATCCCAGATACGCAGTATTTT.

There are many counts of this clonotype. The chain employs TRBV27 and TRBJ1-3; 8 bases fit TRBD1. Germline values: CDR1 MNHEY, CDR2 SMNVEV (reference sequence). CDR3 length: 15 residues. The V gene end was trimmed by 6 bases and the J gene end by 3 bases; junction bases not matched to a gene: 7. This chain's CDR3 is CASSPDRGGGNTIYF. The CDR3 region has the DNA TGTGCCAGCAGCCCAGACAGGGGTGGTGGAAACACCATATATTTT.

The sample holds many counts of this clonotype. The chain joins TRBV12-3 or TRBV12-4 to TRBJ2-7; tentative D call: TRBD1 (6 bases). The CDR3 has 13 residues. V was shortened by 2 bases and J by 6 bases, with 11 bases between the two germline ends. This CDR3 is CASSLRGTGEQYF. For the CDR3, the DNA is TGTGCCAGCAGTTTAAGGGGGACGGGCGAGCAGTACTTC.

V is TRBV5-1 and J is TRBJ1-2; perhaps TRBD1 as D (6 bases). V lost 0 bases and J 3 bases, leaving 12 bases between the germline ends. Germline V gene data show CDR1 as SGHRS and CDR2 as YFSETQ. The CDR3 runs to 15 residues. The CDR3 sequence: CASSLAMGHHYGYTF. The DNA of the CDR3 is TGCGCCAGCAGCTTGGCCATGGGACATCACTATGGCTACACCTTC.